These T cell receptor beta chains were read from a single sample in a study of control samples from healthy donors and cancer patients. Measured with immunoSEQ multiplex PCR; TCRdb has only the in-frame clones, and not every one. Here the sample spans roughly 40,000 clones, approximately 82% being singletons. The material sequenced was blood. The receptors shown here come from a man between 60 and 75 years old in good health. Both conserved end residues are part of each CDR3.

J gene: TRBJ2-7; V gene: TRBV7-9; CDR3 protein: CASSPLDMVYEQYF
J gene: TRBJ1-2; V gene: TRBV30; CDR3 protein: CAWSLVQGRGYTF
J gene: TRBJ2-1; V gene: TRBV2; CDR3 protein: CASSALREVFF
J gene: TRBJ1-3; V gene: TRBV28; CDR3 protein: CATKGSWGVAIDYF
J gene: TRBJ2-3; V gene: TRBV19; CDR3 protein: CASREIDTQYF
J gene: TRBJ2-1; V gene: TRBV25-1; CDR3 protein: CASSEPGLADNEQFF
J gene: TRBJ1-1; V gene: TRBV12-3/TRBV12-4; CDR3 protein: CASSLTGNTEAFF
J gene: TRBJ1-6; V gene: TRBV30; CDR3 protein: CAWSDEGWAPLHF
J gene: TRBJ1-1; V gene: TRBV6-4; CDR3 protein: CASKTGTGTTEAFF
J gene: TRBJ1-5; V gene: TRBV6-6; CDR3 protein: CASSYEGSKPQHF
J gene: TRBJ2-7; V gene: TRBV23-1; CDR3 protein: CASSRPTSAAYEQYF
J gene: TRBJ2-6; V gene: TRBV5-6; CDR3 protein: CASSLGSPGANVLTF
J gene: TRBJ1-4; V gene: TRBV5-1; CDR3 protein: CASSDRGGYEKLFF
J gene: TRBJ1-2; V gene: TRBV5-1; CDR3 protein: CASSTETGSGYTF
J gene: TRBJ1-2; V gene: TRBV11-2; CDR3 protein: CASSRNTEYGYTF
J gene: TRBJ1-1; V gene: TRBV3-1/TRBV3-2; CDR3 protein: CASSQPGPLGTEAFF
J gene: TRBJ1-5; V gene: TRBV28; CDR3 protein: CASSPFMRPQHF
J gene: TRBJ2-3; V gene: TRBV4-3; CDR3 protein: CASSRVAGTSGGTDTQYF
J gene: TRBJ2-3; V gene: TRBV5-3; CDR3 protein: CARSLGQYTQYF
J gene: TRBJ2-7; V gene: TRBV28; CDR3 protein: CASSLRGPPYEQYF
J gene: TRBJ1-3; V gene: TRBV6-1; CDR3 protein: CASSDAQVYSGNTIYF
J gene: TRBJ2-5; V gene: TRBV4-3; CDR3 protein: CASSQDAGGMKTQYF